What follows are 29 T cell receptor beta chains derived from one specimen sequenced in a study of shared clonotypes between healthy human individuals. The method was immunoSEQ multiplex PCR; TCRdb's version includes in-frame clones alone and lacks a portion of them. The table has more than 550,000 clones, around 70% seen once. The sample comprised memory CD4+ T cells sorted from blood. The subset denotes: CD45RA-negative fraction. Receptors were obtained from a woman aged 25 to 39 in good health.

This rearrangement joins TRBV5-1 to TRBJ1-2; maybe TRBD1 (5 bases). The V and J ends lost 2 bases and 7 bases respectively, with 12 bases between them. The CDR3 has 13 amino acids. The germline CDR1 and CDR2 sequences are SGHRS and YFSETQ. This chain's CDR3 is CASSFGGDLGYTF. CDR3 sequence (DNA): TGCGCCAGCAGCTTTGGAGGGGATCTTGGCTACACCTTC.

The rearrangement uses TRBV7-2 and TRBJ2-1, with TRBD2 matching over 8 bases. The CDR3 sequence is 16 residues long. Trimming cost V 6 bases and J 5 bases; bases outside gene matches: 12. Germline CDR1 SGHTA, CDR2 FQGNSA. CDR3 sequence reads: CASSRRSGSSHNEQFF. As DNA, the CDR3 is TGTGCCAGCAGTCGACGAAGCGGGAGCAGCCACAATGAGCAGTTCTTC. The whole variable domain, filled in from reference TRBV7-2 and TRBJ2-1, reads GAGVSQSPSNKVTEKGKDVELRCDPISGHTALYWYRQSLGQGLEFLIYFQGNSAPDKSGLPSDRFSAERTGGSVSTLTIQRTQQEDSAVYLCASSRRSGSSHNEQFFGPGTRLTVL.

The chain employs TRBV28 and TRBJ2-5; TRBD1 aligns across 7 bases. With 6 bases clipped from V and 5 bases from J, the junction kept 9 bases outside the gene matches. Germline lookup yields CDR1 MDHEN and CDR2 SYDVKM. The CDR3 has 14 amino acids. The CDR3 is CASSPHTQGETQYF. The CDR3 DNA reads TGTGCCAGCAGCCCGCACACACAGGGGGAGACCCAGTACTTC.

The J gene is TRBJ2-1, the V gene TRBV5-1, with 11 bases that match TRBD2. The germline V gene encodes CDR1 SGHRS and CDR2 YFSETQ. The V gene end was trimmed by 3 bases and the J gene end by 7 bases; junction bases not matched to a gene: 9. The length of the CDR3 is 16 residues. The CDR3 region has the DNA TGCGCCAGCAGCTACATAGCGGGAGGGCCTAGGAATGAGCAGTTCTTC. Amino acids: CASSYIAGGPRNEQFF.

The rearrangement uses TRBV6-1 and TRBJ2-1; D perhaps matches TRBD2 (5 bases). V was clipped by 2 bases and J by 5 bases, with 7 bases between them. This CDR3 comprises 13 residues. Germline V gene sequence: CDR1 MNHNS, CDR2 SASEGT. The CDR3 loop is CASSERGNNEQFF. CDR3 DNA: TGTGCCAGCAGTGAAAGAGGGAACAATGAGCAGTTCTTC.

The chain is built from TRBV18 and TRBJ2-7; D gene uncertain. The CDR3 loop spans 13 amino acids. Trimming took off 5 bases at V and 3 bases at J, with 11 bases between the two ends. The V gene's germline CDR1 is KGHSH and CDR2 LQKENI. In nucleotides, the CDR3 is TGTGCCAGCTCAGAAGACATCGACTACGAGCAGTACTTC. It translates to CASSEDIDYEQYF. The entire variable domain, with the rest obtained from reference TRBV18 and TRBJ2-7, is as follows: NAGVMQNPRHLVRRRGQEARLRCSPMKGHSHVYWYRQLPEEGLKFMVYLQKENIIDESGMPKERFSAEFPKEGPSILRIQQVVRGDSAAYFCASSEDIDYEQYFGPGTRLTVT.

The gene calls are TRBV6-6 and TRBJ2-5; D may match TRBD1 or TRBD2 (5 bases each). With 3 bases removed from V and 5 bases from J, the gap between germline ends came to 16 bases. This CDR3 contains 15 residues. Germline V CDR1 and CDR2: MNHNY, SVGAGI (reference sequence). CDR3 sequence (DNA): TGTGCCAGCAGTTATATCGGATTAGAGGGGGAGACCCAGTACTTC. Residues: CASSYIGLEGETQYF.

This clone was recorded a few times. This sequence joins TRBV28 and TRBJ2-1; 10 bases match TRBD2. Germline CDR1 MDHEN, CDR2 SYDVKM. V trimming: 6 bases; J trimming: 1 base; junction bases outside the gene matches: 6. The CDR3 totals 16 residues. CDR3 protein: CASRPPLAGSYNEQFF. The CDR3 region has the DNA TGTGCCAGCAGACCCCCACTAGCGGGGTCCTACAATGAGCAGTTCTTC.

V and J are TRBV18 and TRBJ2-6; D gene ambiguous. The CDR3 extends over 22 amino acids. The germline V and J ends were trimmed by 0 bases and 4 bases, with 28 bases remaining between them. CDR1 is KGHSH, CDR2 LQKENI, per germline. The chain's CDR3 is CASSPPNFFGPLSRPGANVLTF. Written as DNA, the CDR3 is TGTGCCAGCTCACCACCGAATTTTTTCGGGCCACTCTCTCGCCCCGGGGCCAACGTCCTGACTTTC.

This clone has a handful of counts. V and J are TRBV28 and TRBJ2-5; TRBD2 is a possible D gene (6 bases). The CDR3 sequence is 11 residues long. CDR1 is MDHEN, CDR2 SYDVKM, per germline. Trimming stripped 6 bases from V and 8 bases from J, with 10 bases between. As DNA, the CDR3 is TGTGCCAGCAGCTGGCGGGGAACCCAGTACTTC. This sequence encodes CASSWRGTQYF.

This clone has a handful of counts. Other DNA sequences from this sample encode an identical CDR3 as well. The chain employs TRBV2 and TRBJ2-1; 14 bases fit TRBD2. Germline assignment: CDR1 SNHLY and CDR2 FYNNEI. Losses at the gene ends were 3 bases for V and 7 bases for J; bases not matched to a gene: 8. The CDR3 loop spans 17 amino acids. CDR3 residues: CASSDRTSGRRWNEQFF. The CDR3 DNA is TGTGCCAGCAGTGATAGGACTAGCGGGAGGAGGTGGAATGAGCAGTTCTTC.

This clone came up many times. The genes are TRBV18 and TRBJ2-1, with 10 bases aligning to TRBD1. Germline trimming cut 7 bases from V and 4 bases from J; bases unmatched to any gene: 7. From germline, CDR1 is KGHSH and CDR2 LQKENI. The CDR3 has 15 amino acids. CDR3 bases: TGTGCCAGCTACACACCGGGACAGGGGTACAATGAGCAGTTCTTC. Translated, it gives CASYTPGQGYNEQFF.

The V call is TRBV10-3, the J call TRBJ2-3; possible D gene TRBD2, 5 bases. V shed 10 bases and J shed 5 bases, with 25 bases lying between them. This CDR3 region has 16 residues. Germline V gene lookup returns CDR1 ENHRY and CDR2 SYGVKD. The CDR3, as DNA: TGTGCCACCGGTACGGGGTCGCCGGATGGTGGAGATACGCAGTATTTT. Translation: CATGTGSPDGGDTQYF.

The genes are TRBV11-2 and TRBJ2-2; TRBD2 aligns across 11 bases. Trimming at V came to 4 bases and at J to 0 bases, leaving 4 bases not matched to a gene. Germline V gene sequence: CDR1 SGHAT, CDR2 FQNNGV. The CDR3 has 17 residues. CDR3 loop: CASSSRTSGSNTGELFF. CDR3 nucleotide sequence: TGTGCCAGCAGCTCCCGGACTAGCGGGTCGAACACCGGGGAGCTGTTTTTT. The variable domain in full, with the rest retrieved from reference TRBV11-2 and TRBJ2-2, is EAGVAQSPRYKIIEKRQSVAFWCNPISGHATLYWYQQILGQGPKLLIQFQNNGVVDDSQLPKDRFSAERLKGVDSTLKIQPAKLEDSAVYLCASSSRTSGSNTGELFFGEGSRLTVL.

The chain is built from TRBV28 and TRBJ1-2; D may be TRBD1 (5 bases). Per the germline V gene, CDR1 is MDHEN and CDR2 is SYDVKM. The CDR3 contains 17 residues. Trimming cost V 1 base and J 2 bases, with 17 bases left between them. The CDR3: CASSLLLEGKGNYGYTF. The CDR3 DNA is TGTGCCAGCAGTTTATTGTTGGAAGGGAAGGGGAACTATGGCTACACCTTC.

The chain employs TRBV28 and TRBJ2-7; TRBD1 aligns across 9 bases. V trimming: 5 bases; J trimming: 3 bases; junction bases outside the gene matches: 14. Germline CDR1 is MDHEN and CDR2 is SYDVKM. There are 17 residues in the CDR3. CDR3: CASSPRGTGNSDYEQYF. DNA for the CDR3: TGTGCCAGCAGTCCCCGAGGGACAGGGAATTCCGACTACGAGCAGTACTTC. Looking up the rest from reference TRBV28 and TRBJ2-7 gives the full variable domain: DVKVTQSSRYLVKRTGEKVFLECVQDMDHENMFWYRQDPGLGLRLIYFSYDVKMKEKGDIPEGYSVSREKKERFSLILESASTNQTSMYLCASSPRGTGNSDYEQYFGPGTRLTVT.

The V call is TRBV10-2, the J call TRBJ1-5; D is unclear. The CDR3 contains 15 residues. Per germline, CDR1 WSHSY and CDR2 SAAADI. Trimming removed 3 bases from V and 10 bases from J, with 19 bases in between. CDR3 sequence (DNA): TGCGCCAGCAGTGACCCCTCCAGCCCGACCAGTCCCCAGCATTTT. It is translated as CASSDPSSPTSPQHF.

V and J are TRBV5-1 and TRBJ2-1; D possibly corresponds to TRBD2 (5 bases). Trimming left V 0 bases short and J 9 bases short, with 19 bases between. This CDR3 comprises 16 residues. Germline V gene data show CDR1 as SGHRS and CDR2 as YFSETQ. This chain's CDR3 is CASSLGSGFIVREQFF. CDR3 coding DNA: TGCGCCAGCAGCTTGGGGTCGGGATTCATTGTGCGTGAGCAGTTCTTC.

This clone showed up just a few times. The DNA of the CDR3 is TGTGCCAGCAGCTGGACAGGGGGCACTGAAGCTTTCTTT. This codes for CASSWTGGTEAFF. The V call is TRBV11-2, the J call TRBJ1-1, with 10 bases that match TRBD1. V shed 4 bases and J 4 bases; nucleotides not matched to a gene: 0. Germline CDR1 is SGHAT and CDR2 is FQNNGV. There are 13 residues in the CDR3.

Turning to this clone: Other nucleotide sequences from this sample produce the same CDR3. J is TRBJ1-2 and V is TRBV30; unclear D gene. CDR1 is GTSNPN, CDR2 SVGIG, per germline (reference sequence). The CDR3 runs 12 residues. V was cut by 1 base and J by 4 bases, with 7 bases left in between. This CDR3 reads CAWSALSYGYTF. The CDR3 DNA sequence: TGTGCCTGGAGTGCCCTCTCCTATGGCTACACCTTC.

The chain uses TRBV7-3 and TRBJ2-2; 9 bases are a match to TRBD2. Germline CDR1 is SGHTA and CDR2 is FQGTGA. The trim removed 2 bases at V and 4 bases at J, leaving 5 bases unmatched. The CDR3 covers 16 residues. CDR3 bases: TGTGCCAGCAGCTTAGTAGCGGGAGTCGGCACCGGGGAGCTGTTTTTT. This codes for CASSLVAGVGTGELFF.

V and J are TRBV6-5 and TRBJ2-7, with D hard to call. The length of the CDR3 is 13 residues. Germline V gene data show CDR1 as MNHEY and CDR2 as SVGAGI. Trimming pared 2 bases from V and 5 bases from J, leaving 10 bases between. The CDR3 sequence is CASSYVKGNEQYF. CDR3 bases: TGTGCCAGCAGTTACGTGAAAGGAAACGAGCAGTACTTC.

The chain recombines TRBV5-1 with TRBJ2-5, with D possibly being TRBD1 or TRBD2 (5 bases each). Germline V lookup: CDR1 SGHRS, CDR2 YFSETQ. The CDR3 runs to 16 residues. V lost 7 bases and J lost 0, with 19 bases in between. The CDR3 nucleotides read TGCGCCAGCCGAAGGGGACCGGGCAACAACCAAGAGACCCAGTACTTC. This translates into CASRRGPGNNQETQYF.

The chain carries TRBV29-1 and TRBJ2-3; 7 bases agree with TRBD1. V lost 2 bases, J lost 6 bases, and 8 bases stayed unmatched. Per germline, CDR1 SQVTM and CDR2 ANQGSEA. The CDR3 has 14 amino acids. The CDR3 is CSVEQQGHWDTQYF. Here the CDR3 DNA reads TGCAGCGTTGAACAACAGGGGCATTGGGATACGCAGTATTTT.

The J gene is TRBJ2-7, the V gene TRBV19; 10 bases are a match to TRBD2. Germline loops: CDR1 LNHDA, CDR2 SQIVND (reference sequence). V trimming: 5 bases; J trimming: 6 bases; junction bases outside the gene matches: 10. This CDR3 is 15 amino acids long. CDR3 DNA sequence: TGTGCCAGTAGTCTCCGGGCTAGCGGGAGTACCGAGCAGTACTTC. Translation gives CASSLRASGSTEQYF.

The J gene is TRBJ2-7, the V gene TRBV30, with D perhaps TRBD1 (7 bases). The length of the CDR3 is 13 residues. V dropped 4 bases and J dropped 2 bases, with 12 bases sitting between them. CDR1 and CDR2 (germline): GTSNPN, SVGIG (reference sequence). For the CDR3, the DNA is TGTGCCTGGACGCGGGACAGTCCCTACGAGCAGTACTTC. It codes for CAWTRDSPYEQYF.

On this clone itself: At one end the junction does not follow the germline gene, possibly because of a read error. The rearrangement uses TRBV6-5 and TRBJ2-7; no definite D call. This CDR3 is 14 amino acids long. Per germline, CDR1 MNHEY and CDR2 SVGAGI. CDR3 protein: CASRGRSLSHEQYF. Written as DNA, the CDR3 is TGTGCCAGCAGGGGTCGGTCCCTCTCCCACGAGCAGTACTTC.

The J gene is TRBJ1-2, the V gene TRBV28, with 7 bases fitting TRBD1. Germline CDR1 reads MDHEN; CDR2 reads SYDVKM. Trimming at V came to 5 bases and at J to 2 bases, leaving 11 bases not matched to a gene. This CDR3 spans 16 amino acids. In DNA, the CDR3 is TGTGCCAGCAGTGGGGACAGCCTATTGCAGAACTATGGCTACACCTTC. Translated, it gives CASSGDSLLQNYGYTF.

The chain combines TRBV7-9 with TRBJ1-1; TRBD1 might be the D (5 bases). The V gene lost 1 base and the J gene lost 8 bases, with 11 bases spanning the gap. The germline CDR1 and CDR2 sequences are SEHNR and FQNEAQ (reference sequence). The length of the CDR3 is 13 residues. The CDR3: CASSLGGYGEAFF. The CDR3 region has the DNA TGTGCCAGCAGCTTAGGGGGGTACGGCGAAGCTTTCTTT.